A single TCR beta chain is shown here with its context. The antigen is not known. Using a J-beta primer mix together with a sample-barcoded 5' primer, a second PCR was run for roughly 6 to 11 cycles. TCRdb fed the 5' RACE reads into MiXCR, producing one record per CDR3 protein. Here the sample spans roughly 2 million distinct CDR3 sequences, around half being singletons. This entry comes from a study of blood T cells in healthy people across ages. Per sample, no less than 5 micrograms of total RNA were extracted. Germline V gene sequence: CDR1 MNHEY, CDR2 SVGAGI. The CDR3 sequence is 13 residues long. Whole-study results and caveats: Roughly linear age-related decline in beta diversity appeared, significant by age 40. Naive CD4+ cell counts and diversity both ran higher in long-lived than in aged donors.

The chain combines TRBV6-5 with TRBJ2-4; 9 bases agree with TRBD1. The J call is in doubt because the DNA end fits TRBJ2-7 better. Sequencing was performed on blood. The origin of this receptor is a woman aged 40 to 50 in good health. The CDR3 region is CASRVTGGSEQYF. The CDR3 DNA sequence: TGTGCCAGCAGGGTGACAGGGGGTAGCGAGCAGTACTTC.